This is a list of T cell receptor beta chains from one sample in a study of control samples from healthy donors and cancer patients. TCRdb's copy holds only in-frame clones and misses some; the assay was immunoSEQ multiplex PCR. The sample yields roughly 190,000 clones, roughly nine tenths seen once. The sample was blood. These receptors were taken from a man aged 30 to 39 in good health. CDR3s include the opening cysteine and the closing phenylalanine or tryptophan. The order of the fields is J gene, D gene, V gene, CDR3 length, CDR3 DNA, CDR3 protein. D genes are given only for firm matches.

j_gene: TRBJ1-5; d_gene: TRBD1; v_gene: TRBV20-1; len: 15; CDR3nt: TGCAGTGCTAGTAAGGACAGGGGGTACAATCAGCCCCAGCATTTT; CDR3aa: CSASKDRGYNQPQHF
j_gene: TRBJ1-5; d_gene: NA; v_gene: TRBV5-6; len: 15; CDR3nt: TGTGCCAGCAGCTTGGGTCAGTATAGCAATCAGCCCCAGCATTTT; CDR3aa: CASSLGQYSNQPQHF
j_gene: TRBJ1-5; d_gene: NA; v_gene: TRBV4-2; len: 13; CDR3nt: TGTGCCAGCAGCCCCTATAAATATCAGCCCCAGCATTTT; CDR3aa: CASSPYKYQPQHF
j_gene: TRBJ2-7; d_gene: NA; v_gene: TRBV15; len: 14; CDR3nt: TGTGCCACCAGCAGAGATCAAGGGCCCTACGAGCAGTACTTC; CDR3aa: CATSRDQGPYEQYF
j_gene: TRBJ1-1; d_gene: NA; v_gene: TRBV5-1; len: 16; CDR3nt: TGCGCCAGCAGCTCCAACGGGGCCCCTATGAACACTGAAGCTTTCTTT; CDR3aa: CASSSNGAPMNTEAFF
j_gene: TRBJ1-4; d_gene: NA; v_gene: TRBV11-3; len: 15; CDR3nt: TGTGCCAGCAGCCCGGGAGCGGGGAATAGTGAAAAACTGTTTTTT; CDR3aa: CASSPGAGNSEKLFF
j_gene: TRBJ1-5; d_gene: NA; v_gene: TRBV7-8; len: 14; CDR3nt: TGTGCCAGCAGTTGGGACACTAGCAATCAGCCCCAGCATTTT; CDR3aa: CASSWDTSNQPQHF
j_gene: TRBJ2-7; d_gene: NA; v_gene: TRBV3-1/TRBV3-2; len: 13; CDR3nt: TGTGCCAGCAGCCTACGGACGGGGTACGAGCAGTACTTC; CDR3aa: CASSLRTGYEQYF
j_gene: TRBJ1-3; d_gene: TRBD1; v_gene: TRBV6-6; len: 21; CDR3nt: TGTGCCAGCAGCGTAAAACAGGGGGCGGTTTACCAATACTCCTCTGGAAACACCATATATTTT; CDR3aa: CASSVKQGAVYQYSSGNTIYF
j_gene: TRBJ1-4; d_gene: NA; v_gene: TRBV7-8; len: 17; CDR3nt: TGTGCCAGCAGCTTCGAAACAGGGAAGGCGGCTAATGAAAAACTGTTTTTT; CDR3aa: CASSFETGKAANEKLFF
j_gene: TRBJ1-3; d_gene: NA; v_gene: TRBV5-6; len: 13; CDR3nt: TGTGCCAGCAGCTTGGTCACTGGAAACACCATATATTTT; CDR3aa: CASSLVTGNTIYF